This record concerns one TCR beta chain sequence. Its cognate antigen is unknown. The CDR3 runs to 17 residues. CDR1 is SGHNT and CDR2 is YENEEA in the germline V gene. V gave up 4 bases and J gave up 6 bases, with 23 bases separating them. The sample belongs to a study of cytomegalovirus exposure and HLA in healthy donors. Overall study findings and caveats: Later work showed greater clonal expansion in HLA-associated TCR beta chains than in equally common others.

Primers included in the PCR were 60 Vbeta and 13 Jbeta primers. Assay used: immunoSEQ multiplex PCR; TCRdb lists only in-frame clones, some missing. The sample records about 130,000 clones, around 77% being singletons. Sequencing was carried out using PBMCs. The V gene is TRBV11-3, the J gene TRBJ2-3, with TRBD1 as a possible D gene (8 bases). The origin of this receptor is a woman between 45 and 65 years old in good health and CMV-seronegative. The CDR3 protein is CASSSGLQGGLTDTQYF. As DNA, the CDR3 is TGTGCCAGCAGCTCGGGACTACAGGGGGGCTTAACGGATACGCAGTATTTT.